These 11 T cell receptor beta chains share one sample of origin, sequenced in a study of T-cell memory formation after mild COVID-19. TCRdb re-called the 5' RACE reads through MiXCR, storing one row per CDR3 protein. The sample shows some 120,000 distinct CDR3 sequences, around a sixth of them seen only once. Sequenced sample: PBMCs or a T cell subset sorted from them (not recorded which). These receptors were collected from an adult woman who had mild COVID-19 (a few samples of this study predate the infection). Cell type and time point are not known.

This clonotype was observed a handful of times. The gene calls are TRBV10-3 and TRBJ2-5; maybe TRBD2 (5 bases). CDR1 and CDR2 (germline): ENHRY, SYGVKD. The V gene lost 7 bases and the J gene lost 5 bases, with 14 bases spanning the gap. The CDR3 is 13 residues long. The CDR3 loop reads CAITGGPGETQYF. Written as DNA, the CDR3 is TGTGCCATCACTGGAGGCCCTGGGGAGACCCAGTACTTC.

The rearrangement joins TRBV7-9 to TRBJ2-7; D gene ambiguous. Trimming removed 3 bases from V and 0 bases from J, with 12 bases in between. CDR3 length equals 15 residues. In germline, CDR1 is SEHNR, CDR2 FQNEAQ (reference sequence). As DNA, the CDR3 is TGTGCCAGCAGCTTCTGGTCGACCTCCTCCTACGAGCAGTACTTC. Its protein is CASSFWSTSSYEQYF. The full variable domain, in which reference TRBV7-9 and TRBJ2-7 provide the parts outside the CDR3, is DTGVSQNPRHKITKRGQNVTFRCDPISEHNRLYWYRQTLGQGPEFLTYFQNEAQLEKSRLLSDRFSAERPKGSFSTLEIQRTEQGDSAMYLCASSFWSTSSYEQYFGPGTRLTVT.

This clonotype was seen a few times. The V and J genes are TRBV7-8 and TRBJ2-3; the D gene is possibly TRBD2 (5 bases). The V gene's germline CDR1 is SGHVS and CDR2 FQNEAQ. Deletions cut 5 bases from V and 7 bases from J, with 19 bases between. The CDR3 loop spans 15 amino acids. The CDR3 here is CASSPEGSGLNTQYF. DNA of the CDR3: TGTGCCAGCAGCCCAGAAGGGTCCGGACTCAATACGCAGTATTTT.

The V gene is TRBV9, the J gene TRBJ2-3; 7 bases map to TRBD2. Germline-derived CDR1 and CDR2 are SGDLS and YYNGEE. The CDR3 extends over 15 amino acids. Losses at the gene ends were 0 bases for V and 2 bases for J; bases not matched to a gene: 3. CDR3 bases: TGTGCCAGCAGCGTAGCGAGCGGGAACACAGATACGCAGTATTTT. Translating it yields CASSVASGNTDTQYF.

Of note for this clonotype: Mismatch with germline at one junction end may stem from a read error. The V call is TRBV6-4, the J call TRBJ2-3, with 8 bases matching TRBD2. The germline gives CDR1 MRHNA, CDR2 SNTAGT. This CDR3 has 15 amino acids. The CDR3: CASSDSSGEADTQYF. The DNA of the CDR3 is TGTGCCAGCAGTGACTCTAGCGGGGAGGCAGATACTCAGTATTTT.

A few counts support this clonotype. The chain couples TRBV11-2 to TRBJ1-6; unclear D gene. The V and J ends lost 3 bases and 6 bases respectively, with 9 bases between them. Germline V lookup: CDR1 SGHAT, CDR2 FQNNGV. The CDR3 runs to 14 residues. This CDR3 is CASSFPIFNSPLHF. CDR3 nucleotide sequence: TGTGCCAGCAGCTTCCCGATATTTAATTCACCCCTCCACTTT.

This clonotype was seen more than once but under ten times. V is TRBV12-3 or TRBV12-4 and J is TRBJ2-1, with 7 bases that match TRBD2. This CDR3 spans 13 amino acids. The trim removed 4 bases at V and 9 bases at J, leaving 6 bases unmatched. This CDR3 is CASSYLAEGEQFF. CDR3 nucleotide sequence: TGTGCCAGCAGTTACCTAGCGGAGGGTGAGCAGTTCTTC.

The J gene is TRBJ1-6, the V gene TRBV5-4, with D possibly TRBD1 on 5 matching bases. Deletions cut 2 bases from V and 4 bases from J, with 7 bases between. Germline CDR1 reads SGHNT; CDR2 reads YYREEE (reference sequence). The CDR3 has 14 amino acids. CDR3 nucleotides: TGTGCCAGCAGCTTCCAGGGATATAATTCACCCCTCCACTTT. Translation: CASSFQGYNSPLHF.

This chain joins TRBV4-2 and TRBJ1-1, with D possibly matching TRBD1 (6 bases). V gave up 1 base and J gave up 5 bases, with 14 bases separating them. CDR1 is LGHNA and CDR2 is YNFKEQ in the germline V gene. The CDR3 runs to 15 residues. The CDR3 here is CASSQGGREDTEAFF. In DNA, the CDR3 is TGTGCCAGCAGCCAAGGGGGGCGGGAGGATACTGAAGCTTTCTTT.

The V gene is TRBV19, the J gene TRBJ2-3; weak D call: TRBD2 (6 bases). Deletions cut 5 bases from V and 0 bases from J, with 12 bases between. CDR3 length equals 15 residues. Germline CDR1 LNHDA, CDR2 SQIVND (reference sequence). Written as DNA, the CDR3 is TGTGCCAGTAGTCCGGGGGATAGAAGCACAGATACGCAGTATTTT. Residues: CASSPGDRSTDTQYF.

There are a few counts of this clonotype. This chain connects TRBV6-6 to TRBJ2-7; 12 bases align to TRBD2. Germline loops: CDR1 MNHNY, CDR2 SVGAGI (reference sequence). The CDR3 has 16 amino acids. J gave up 6 bases and V 6 bases, and 12 bases lay outside the gene matches. Here the CDR3 reads CASRPPTSGSASEQYF. CDR3 nucleotide sequence: TGTGCCAGCAGGCCACCGACTAGCGGGAGTGCTTCCGAGCAGTACTTC.